A selection of T cell receptor beta chains follows, all from one sample in a study of T-cell memory formation after mild COVID-19. Via MiXCR, TCRdb re-called the 5' RACE reads, giving one row per CDR3 protein. The table has fewer than 700,000 distinct CDR3 sequences, around 17% seen once. Sequencing used PBMCs or a T cell subset sorted from them (not recorded which). These receptors were collected from an adult woman who had mild COVID-19 (a few samples of this study predate the infection). Cell type and time point are not known. Both conserved end residues are part of each CDR3. A D gene is named only where the DNA matches it firmly. Clone size is given for some rows only: seen once, a few or many times, or a class if the clone is expanded.

CDR3 protein: CAWSVEGTEAFF
clone size: NA
V gene: TRBV30
J gene: TRBJ1-1
D gene: NA

CDR3 protein: CSAQPDRGRGTGEQFF
clone size: once
V gene: TRBV20-1
J gene: TRBJ2-2
D gene: TRBD1

CDR3 protein: CSVARGGYQETQYF
clone size: NA
V gene: TRBV29-1
J gene: TRBJ2-5
D gene: TRBD2

CDR3 protein: CSARGKRGDNEKLFF
clone size: NA
V gene: TRBV20-1
J gene: TRBJ1-4
D gene: NA

CDR3 protein: CSVVRKRDYGYTF
clone size: few
V gene: TRBV29-1
J gene: TRBJ1-2
D gene: NA

CDR3 protein: CASSLRQGSGEQYF
clone size: NA
V gene: TRBV7-9
J gene: TRBJ2-7
D gene: TRBD1

CDR3 protein: CASSLGAWTRLALNSYEQYF
clone size: NA
V gene: TRBV7-2
J gene: TRBJ2-7
D gene: TRBD2

CDR3 protein: CASSPGQFSYEQYF
clone size: many
V gene: TRBV3-1
J gene: TRBJ2-7
D gene: TRBD1

CDR3 protein: CASSASGTAFYEQYF
clone size: few
V gene: TRBV9
J gene: TRBJ2-7
D gene: TRBD1

CDR3 protein: CASSLDRVNTDTQYF
clone size: many
V gene: TRBV5-1
J gene: TRBJ2-3
D gene: NA

CDR3 protein: CASRETGGISGNTIYF
clone size: few
V gene: TRBV25-1
J gene: TRBJ1-3
D gene: TRBD1

CDR3 protein: CASSQDPGTRPPDTQYF
clone size: NA
V gene: TRBV4-2
J gene: TRBJ2-3
D gene: NA

CDR3 protein: CASSLLAGPYGYTF
clone size: NA
V gene: TRBV5-6
J gene: TRBJ1-2
D gene: NA

CDR3 protein: CATSDETSGHTGELFF
clone size: NA
V gene: TRBV24-1
J gene: TRBJ2-2
D gene: TRBD2

CDR3 protein: CASSQPPGDEQFF
clone size: few
V gene: TRBV7-9
J gene: TRBJ2-1
D gene: NA

CDR3 protein: CASSLGAGVGAGELFF
clone size: few
V gene: TRBV7-2
J gene: TRBJ2-2
D gene: TRBD2

CDR3 protein: CASSPAGGVNTEAFF
clone size: few
V gene: TRBV12-3/TRBV12-4
J gene: TRBJ1-1
D gene: NA

CDR3 protein: CSALVAGRTRAEQFF
clone size: few
V gene: TRBV20-1
J gene: TRBJ2-1
D gene: TRBD2

CDR3 protein: CASSIQENTEVFF
clone size: NA
V gene: TRBV7-9
J gene: TRBJ1-1
D gene: NA

CDR3 protein: CASSLVTGSRTEAFF
clone size: few
V gene: TRBV5-5
J gene: TRBJ1-1
D gene: TRBD1

CDR3 protein: CASSQERRRREELYTQYF
clone size: NA
V gene: TRBV3-1
J gene: TRBJ2-3
D gene: TRBD2

CDR3 protein: CASSLVEGSWEQFF
clone size: NA
V gene: TRBV12-3/TRBV12-4
J gene: TRBJ2-1
D gene: NA

CDR3 protein: CASSPGTGGLSNQPQHF
clone size: few
V gene: TRBV5-4
J gene: TRBJ1-5
D gene: TRBD1

CDR3 protein: CAWSFSAEAFF
clone size: NA
V gene: TRBV30
J gene: TRBJ1-1
D gene: NA

CDR3 protein: CASSQVAGGKETQYF
clone size: once
V gene: TRBV3-1
J gene: TRBJ2-5
D gene: NA

CDR3 protein: CAISSKGGDEQFF
clone size: once
V gene: TRBV10-3
J gene: TRBJ2-1
D gene: NA

CDR3 protein: CASSFVGEQYF
clone size: NA
V gene: TRBV5-6
J gene: TRBJ2-7
D gene: NA

CDR3 protein: CASGRLSSYNEQFF
clone size: few
V gene: TRBV9
J gene: TRBJ2-1
D gene: NA

CDR3 protein: CASSYDRGHNNEQFF
clone size: few
V gene: TRBV6-5
J gene: TRBJ2-1
D gene: TRBD1

CDR3 protein: CSASSSYNEQFF
clone size: few
V gene: TRBV20-1
J gene: TRBJ2-1
D gene: NA

CDR3 protein: CSATSGSAYEQYF
clone size: NA
V gene: TRBV20-1
J gene: TRBJ2-7
D gene: TRBD2

CDR3 protein: CASSLVIASYNEQFF
clone size: NA
V gene: TRBV5-1
J gene: TRBJ2-1
D gene: NA

CDR3 protein: CASSTRPGESYNEQFF
clone size: NA
V gene: TRBV19
J gene: TRBJ2-1
D gene: NA

CDR3 protein: CASSSDPLAGGRLDEQFF
clone size: NA
V gene: TRBV5-1
J gene: TRBJ2-1
D gene: TRBD2

CDR3 protein: CASSQDEGGLAGEGISYEQYF
clone size: NA
V gene: TRBV3-1
J gene: TRBJ2-7
D gene: TRBD2

CDR3 protein: CATRDLSAGNTIYF
clone size: few
V gene: TRBV15
J gene: TRBJ1-3
D gene: NA

CDR3 protein: CASSSTGFREQYF
clone size: NA
V gene: TRBV5-1
J gene: TRBJ2-7
D gene: NA

CDR3 protein: CASSIQGTGITEAFF
clone size: NA
V gene: TRBV19
J gene: TRBJ1-1
D gene: TRBD1

CDR3 protein: CASSPTSWNTEAFF
clone size: NA
V gene: TRBV7-9
J gene: TRBJ1-1
D gene: NA

CDR3 protein: CASSGVGQAYEQYF
clone size: few
V gene: TRBV7-2
J gene: TRBJ2-7
D gene: NA

CDR3 protein: CASSIAGAAETQYF
clone size: NA
V gene: TRBV5-6
J gene: TRBJ2-5
D gene: TRBD2

CDR3 protein: CASSLRGTGPYSGANVLTF
clone size: few
V gene: TRBV27
J gene: TRBJ2-6
D gene: TRBD1

CDR3 protein: CATSDPTGTGELFF
clone size: many
V gene: TRBV24-1
J gene: TRBJ2-2
D gene: NA

CDR3 protein: CASSLETGVDQPQHF
clone size: few
V gene: TRBV5-1
J gene: TRBJ1-5
D gene: NA

CDR3 protein: CASSQFYLMNTEAFF
clone size: NA
V gene: TRBV23-1
J gene: TRBJ1-1
D gene: NA

CDR3 protein: CASSPRPGTGSDEQFF
clone size: NA
V gene: TRBV18
J gene: TRBJ2-1
D gene: TRBD1